This T cell receptor (beta chain) originates from a study of blood T cell repertoires in COVID-19. Study at large: T cells, B-cell-depleted T cells, or PBMCs provided the cDNA or gDNA that served as material.

Libraries were prepared by immunoSEQ multiplex PCR; TCRdb keeps only in-frame clonotypes and omits some of them. The sample carries tens of thousands of clones, 91% recorded once. The CDR3 covers 16 residues. Looked up from germline, CDR1 is SNHLY and CDR2 is FYNNEI. V shed 7 bases, J shed 5 bases, and the junction held 14 bases outside the gene matches. The TCR sequence derives from a man in his forties or fifties with active COVID-19. The chain joins TRBV2 to TRBJ2-5; TRBD1 aligns across 9 bases. The sample comprised peripheral blood. The CDR3 coding sequence is TGTGCCAGCATCCGCGAAGGACAGGGGAGGGGGGAGACCCAGTACTTC. Translating gives CASIREGQGRGETQYF.